These 19 T cell receptor beta chains were sequenced from one sample in a study of shared clonotypes between healthy human individuals (dated by TCRdb to the early 2020s). Libraries were made using the immunoSEQ multiplex PCR assay. Imported from immuneACCESS, the table was reduced by TCRdb to in-frame sequences with V and J called. These copies leave out some clones; in studies compared against another copy, an unresolved V gene accounts for under half, and the cause of the remainder is not known. Across this sample there are about 680,000 clones, with under 80% seen only once. The ten largest account for roughly 1.7% of the sample. Sequencing was carried out using memory CD4+ T cells sorted from blood. Per the publication, the cell subset or site label means: CD45RA-negative fraction. The source of these receptors is a woman in her 30s in good health.

This clone was seen a handful of times. Other DNA sequences in this specimen translate into the identical CDR3. The chain employs TRBV28 and TRBJ2-4; no clear D gene. Trimming cost V 3 bases and J 7 bases, with 4 bases left between them. There are 11 residues in the CDR3. Germline V gene sequence: CDR1 MDHEN, CDR2 SYDVKM. The CDR3 DNA follows: TGTGCCAGCAGTTTCCAGAACATTCAGTACTTC. Protein: CASSFQNIQYF. The whole variable domain, filled in from reference TRBV28 and TRBJ2-4, reads DVKVTQSSRYLVKRTGEKVFLECVQDMDHENMFWYRQDPGLGLRLIYFSYDVKMKEKGDIPEGYSVSREKKERFSLILESASTNQTSMYLCASSFQNIQYFGAGTRLSVL.

This clone was observed a few times. The chain is built from TRBV11-2 and TRBJ2-1; D is perhaps TRBD1 (6 bases). The V gene lost 2 bases and the J gene lost 7 bases, with 9 bases spanning the gap. This CDR3 spans 13 amino acids. The V gene's germline CDR1 is SGHAT and CDR2 FQNNGV. The CDR3 sequence: CASSLHTGNEQFF. The DNA of the CDR3 is TGTGCCAGCAGCTTACACACAGGGAATGAGCAGTTCTTC.

Regarding this clone: Additional DNA sequences in this sample encode the identical CDR3. CDR3 amino acids: CASSFGQTDTQYF. CDR3 nucleotide sequence: TGCGCCAGCAGCTTCGGTCAAACAGATACGCAGTATTTT. V and J are TRBV5-1 and TRBJ2-3; D not resolved. The V end was cut by 2 bases, the J end by 3 bases, with 7 bases between. This CDR3 has 13 residues. CDR1 and CDR2 from the germline V gene are SGHRS and YFSETQ.

The chain is built from TRBV19 and TRBJ2-1; TRBD1 is a possible D gene (6 bases). The CDR3 extends over 13 amino acids. V dropped 6 bases and J dropped 5 bases, with 11 bases sitting between them. Germline V gives CDR1 LNHDA, CDR2 SQIVND (reference sequence). The CDR3 loop reads CASRRDTNNEQFF. The CDR3 nucleotides are TGTGCCAGTAGGAGGGACACCAACAATGAGCAGTTCTTC.

This sequence joins TRBV11-3 and TRBJ1-1; D remains ambiguous. V gave up 2 bases and J gave up 1 base, with 5 bases separating them. This CDR3 has 13 residues. Germline CDR1 and CDR2: SGHNT and YENEEA. DNA for the CDR3: TGTGCCAGCAGCTTACAACAGAACACTGAAGCTTTCTTT. This sequence encodes CASSLQQNTEAFF. The full variable domain, its missing parts supplied by reference TRBV11-3 and TRBJ1-1, is EAGVVQSPRYKIIEKKQPVAFWCNPISGHNTLYWYLQNLGQGPELLIRYENEEAVDDSQLPKDRFSAERLKGVDSTLKIQPAELGDSAVYLCASSLQQNTEAFFGQGTRLTVV.

The chain links TRBV4-1 to TRBJ2-2, with 12 bases matching TRBD2. Trimming took 6 bases from V and 5 from J; bases not matched to a gene: 13. There are 18 residues in the CDR3. The germline gives CDR1 MGHRA, CDR2 YSYEKL. The CDR3: CASRGVGLAGGPTGELFF. The CDR3 bases are TGCGCCAGCAGGGGTGTGGGGCTAGCGGGAGGGCCTACCGGGGAGCTGTTTTTT.

The chain links TRBV10-1 to TRBJ2-2, with TRBD2 matching over 9 bases. Germline CDR1 WNHNN, CDR2 SYGVQD (reference sequence). V trimming: 4 bases; J trimming: 5 bases; junction bases outside the gene matches: 2. The CDR3 loop spans 14 amino acids. CDR3 in DNA: TGCGCCAGCAGTGGCGGGGGGGAAACCGGGGAGCTGTTTTTT. It specifies CASSGGGETGELFF.

The chain links TRBV5-1 to TRBJ1-4; TRBD1 matches 9 bases. CDR1 is SGHRS and CDR2 is YFSETQ in the germline V gene. The V gene end was trimmed by 0 bases and the J gene end by 8 bases; junction bases not matched to a gene: 11. The CDR3 extends over 17 amino acids. The CDR3 sequence: CASSLARTGGLREKLFF. CDR3 bases: TGCGCCAGCAGCTTGGCGAGAACAGGGGGCCTTCGGGAAAAACTGTTTTTT.

This clone has more than one count but fewer than ten. The CDR3 DNA reads as TGTGCCAGCAGCTTAGGGGGTGCCCCCCAGGGCAATGAGCAGTTCTTC. It yields the protein CASSLGGAPQGNEQFF. The chain employs TRBV7-9 and TRBJ2-1; the D gene is possibly TRBD1 (5 bases). Trimming cost V 1 base and J 6 bases, with 16 bases left between them. Germline values: CDR1 SEHNR, CDR2 FQNEAQ (reference sequence). The CDR3 runs to 16 residues.

A note on this clone: The identical CDR3 is also encoded by other nucleotide sequences in the sample. V is TRBV9 and J is TRBJ1-3; 7 nucleotides line up with TRBD1. The V gene's germline CDR1 is SGDLS and CDR2 YYNGEE. The CDR3 consists of 15 residues. The junction had 7 bases not matched to a gene; V was cut back by 3 bases and J by 4 bases. The CDR3 DNA reads as TGTGCCAGCAGCGCAACCGGGACAGCAGGAAACACCATATATTTT. Translated: CASSATGTAGNTIYF.

This clone was found many times. This CDR3 is also generated by other DNA sequences in the sample. The chain links TRBV29-1 to TRBJ2-1; the match to TRBD2 covers 9 bases. The CDR3 has 14 amino acids. After removal of 5 bases from V and 4 bases from J, the junction contained 6 bases not matched to a gene. Germline CDR1 is SQVTM and CDR2 is ANQGSEA. The CDR3 here is CSVSSGRRYNEQFF. The CDR3 nucleotides are TGCAGCGTTTCAAGCGGGAGGCGTTACAATGAGCAGTTCTTC.

The V gene is TRBV7-2, the J gene TRBJ1-5; D ambiguous. V lost 2 bases and J lost 2, with 7 bases in between. Germline-derived CDR1 and CDR2 are SGHTA and FQGNSA. The length of the CDR3 is 14 residues. CDR3 sequence (DNA): TGTGCCAGCAGCTTAAGTATAGGCAATCAGCCCCAGCATTTT. This translates into CASSLSIGNQPQHF.

Points on this clone: Other nucleotide sequences in the sample specify the same CDR3. The gene calls are TRBV6-1 and TRBJ1-1; D unclear. V was trimmed by 6 bases and J by 0 bases, leaving 2 bases between them. This CDR3 spans 11 amino acids. The germline CDR1 and CDR2 sequences are MNHNS and SASEGT. The DNA for the CDR3 is TGTGCCAGCAGAATGAACACTGAAGCTTTCTTT. Translating gives CASRMNTEAFF.

The V call is TRBV27, the J call TRBJ2-2, with TRBD2 identical over 7 bases. The CDR3 loop spans 15 amino acids. Germline values: CDR1 MNHEY, CDR2 SMNVEV (reference sequence). With 2 bases clipped from V and 1 base from J, the junction kept 1 base outside the gene matches. The CDR3 sequence: CASSLERGNTGELFF. In DNA, the CDR3 is TGTGCCAGCAGTTTAGAGCGGGGGAACACCGGGGAGCTGTTTTTT.

The CDR3: CASSFGGGEQYF. DNA of the CDR3: TGCGCCAGCAGCTTTGGGGGAGGGGAGCAGTACTTC. The chain is built from TRBV5-1 and TRBJ2-7, with 7 bases fitting TRBD2. Germline loops: CDR1 SGHRS, CDR2 YFSETQ. The CDR3 covers 12 residues. The junction had 3 bases not matched to a gene; V was cut back by 2 bases and J by 7 bases.

The chain uses TRBV29-1 and TRBJ2-3; D unresolved. The CDR3 has 12 residues. Germline CDR1 SQVTM, CDR2 ANQGSEA. Trimming shortened V by 2 bases and J by 3 bases, and 6 bases separated the two germline ends. CDR3: CSVEKGTDTQYF. The CDR3 DNA reads TGCAGCGTTGAAAAGGGAACAGATACGCAGTATTTT.

This clone was found once. The rearrangement uses TRBV11-2 and TRBJ2-7; D is ambiguous. CDR1 is SGHAT and CDR2 is FQNNGV in the germline V gene. Trimming took off 5 bases at V and 0 bases at J, with 14 bases between the two ends. The CDR3 consists of 15 residues. CDR3 sequence (DNA): TGTGCCAGCAGCGCTCAACAAGGCGCCTCCTACGAGCAGTACTTC. Protein product: CASSAQQGASYEQYF.

This chain connects TRBV19 to TRBJ1-5; 8 bases fit TRBD1. The CDR3 loop spans 14 amino acids. Germline V gene sequence: CDR1 LNHDA, CDR2 SQIVND (reference sequence). V gave up 5 bases and J gave up 6 bases; unmatched junction bases: 6. This CDR3 reads CASSGQGWSQPQHF. As DNA, the CDR3 is TGTGCCAGTAGTGGACAGGGTTGGAGTCAGCCCCAGCATTTT.

This clone was seen repeatedly, ten times or more. The gene calls are TRBV27 and TRBJ1-2; 12 nucleotides match TRBD1. The CDR3 covers 15 residues. Germline V lookup: CDR1 MNHEY, CDR2 SMNVEV (reference sequence). After removal of 3 bases from V and 7 bases from J, the junction contained 6 bases not matched to a gene. The CDR3: CASSFEGQGAGGYTF. The CDR3 DNA reads as TGTGCCAGCAGTTTCGAGGGACAGGGGGCAGGTGGCTACACCTTC.